This T cell receptor (beta chain) was identified during a study of post-analysis software for immune sequencing data. The wider study: Relapsing-remitting, secondary progressive and progressive-relapsing forms made up the multiple sclerosis disease courses. Whole-study results and caveats: Those samples that were prepared in the same batch co-clustered strongly by F measure. Versus controls, multiple sclerosis patients showed significantly lower diversity (normalized Chao1). Compared with controls, patients had more of roughly five TRBV segments, including TRBV5-6, TRBV5-1 and TRBV20-1.

Every TCR beta cDNA library bore unique molecular identifiers. Around 460,000 cDNA molecules came from 1 to 10 million T cells. TCRdb fed the PCR reads into MiXCR, producing one record per CDR3 protein. Of hundreds of thousands of distinct CDR3 sequences detected, 25% to 30% appear once; the ten largest clones hold about 0.5%. The CDR3 sequence is 18 residues long. Germline V CDR1 and CDR2: SEHNR, FQNEAQ (reference sequence). The V segment lost 2 bases and the J segment 0 bases; nucleotides outside the gene matches: 8. Notes on this clonotype: Its specificity is not known.

V and J are TRBV7-9 and TRBJ2-1; 9 positions agree with TRBD2. The sequencing input was blood. The clonotype comes from a girl under 18 with multiple sclerosis. The CDR3 loop is CASSLILLAGSSYNEQFF. The CDR3 region has the DNA TGTGCCAGCAGCTTAATCTTGCTAGCGGGGAGCTCCTACAATGAGCAGTTCTTC. Filled out from reference TRBV7-9 and TRBJ2-1, the complete variable domain reads DTGVSQNPRHKITKRGQNVTFRCDPISEHNRLYWYRQTLGQGPEFLTYFQNEAQLEKSRLLSDRFSAERPKGSFSTLEIQRTEQGDSAMYLCASSLILLAGSSYNEQFFGPGTRLTVL.